The rows below give T cell receptor beta chains drawn from one sample of a study of regulatory T cells in long-lasting Graves disease. MiXCR, applied by TCRdb to the multiplex PCR reads, yields one record per CDR3 protein. This table holds approximately 500,000 distinct CDR3 sequences, around a fifth found once. The sample in question was peripheral blood mononuclear cells (PBMCs), obtained when the disease was refractory, from a patient treated with antithyroid drugs. The receptors come from a female donor with Graves disease. CDR3s include the opening cysteine and the closing phenylalanine or tryptophan. The D gene is left open where the match is weak. Not all rows give a size; the values are once, few, many and, for expanded clones, a class.

cdr3_length	v_call	clone_size	j_call	d_call	cdr3_nt	cdr3_aa
15	TRBV6-2/TRBV6-3	few	TRBJ2-2	NA	TGTGCCAGCAGTTACTCGATAGGTAGCACCGGGGAGCTGTTTTTT	CASSYSIGSTGELFF
14	TRBV20-1	many	TRBJ2-5	TRBD2	TGCAGTGCTAGTCCGGGAGGTTACCAAGAGACCCAGTACTTC	CSASPGGYQETQYF
14	TRBV28	many	TRBJ1-1	NA	TGTGCCAGCAGAACGGGAAGCGCGAACACTGAAGCTTTCTTT	CASRTGSANTEAFF
13	TRBV19	NA	TRBJ2-5	TRBD2	TGTGCCAGTAGTACTGGGGGGGTGGAGACCCAGTACTTC	CASSTGGVETQYF
12	TRBV7-2	NA	TRBJ2-2	TRBD1	TGTGCCAGCAGCCCGGGACAGGGGGCTCTGTTTTTT	CASSPGQGALFF
14	TRBV28	many	TRBJ1-5	NA	TGTGCCAGCAGTTCCCGGTACGGGAATCAGCCCCAGCATTTT	CASSSRYGNQPQHF
15	TRBV28	many	TRBJ1-6	NA	TGTGCCAGCGATATCACAGGGAGCTATAATTCACCCCTCCACTTT	CASDITGSYNSPLHF
16	TRBV7-2	many	TRBJ2-7	TRBD2	TGTGCCAGCAGCTCTTACTCCGGGACTAGCGGGGGCGAGCAGTACTTC	CASSSYSGTSGGEQYF
15	TRBV28	few	TRBJ2-5	TRBD2	TGTGCCAGCAGTTTAGGGGCTAGCGGGGGGGAGACCCAGTACTTC	CASSLGASGGETQYF
14	TRBV10-3	NA	TRBJ2-7	NA	TGTGCCATCAGTCCCCGGGCCCCCGGGGGCGAGCAGTACTTC	CAISPRAPGGEQYF